Listed below are T cell receptor beta chains from one sample, sequenced in a study of CD8 T cells in cerebrospinal fluid in Alzheimer's disease. TCRdb reprocessed the 10x single-cell sequencing reads and stores each CDR3 protein as one record, lacking DNA. This repertoire includes more than 1,500 distinct CDR3 sequences. The sequenced sample was cerebrospinal fluid. These receptors were collected from a human donor in good health. CDR3s include the opening cysteine and the closing phenylalanine or tryptophan. The order of the fields is J gene, V gene, clone size, CDR3 protein. Clone size is not always given. Where it is, it says once, few, many or a class for expanded clones.

TRBJ2-7 TRBV5-6 medium-sized CASSPVYVGEQYF
TRBJ2-1 TRBV2 medium-sized CASSLTSGSSNEQFF
TRBJ2-5 TRBV7-9 medium-sized CASSFLEGGFETQYF
TRBJ2-3 TRBV7-2 medium-sized CASSFGPGDTQYF
TRBJ2-4 TRBV5-5 medium-sized CASNLAGRGNIQYF
TRBJ1-1 TRBV18 medium-sized CASSPNPGTEAFF
TRBJ2-5 TRBV20-1 medium-sized CSARMGETQYF
TRBJ1-1 TRBV6-5 medium-sized CASRTPGKNTEAFF
TRBJ1-2 TRBV7-6 medium-sized CASSLAEGVDYGYTF
TRBJ1-3 TRBV7-8 medium-sized CASSPPGTGNTIYF
TRBJ2-7 TRBV5-1 medium-sized CASSLAGSPRYEQYF
TRBJ1-5 TRBV6-4 medium-sized CASSEQGAPNQPQHF
TRBJ2-5 TRBV9 medium-sized CASSVDQGETQYF
TRBJ2-3 TRBV12-3/TRBV12-4 medium-sized CASSEGADTQYF
TRBJ2-7 TRBV6-2/TRBV6-3 medium-sized CASSFSTSGHAYEQYF
TRBJ1-5 TRBV28 medium-sized CASSLGGPYNQPQHF
TRBJ2-4 TRBV3-1 medium-sized CASSQAGIAKNIQYF
TRBJ2-6 TRBV7-3 large CASSPQVAGANVLTF
TRBJ2-7 TRBV6-1 NA CASSLASSYEQYF
TRBJ2-3 TRBV5-6 medium-sized CASSRAGFTDTQYF
TRBJ2-3 TRBV30 medium-sized CAWSGSGTGEPDTQYF
TRBJ2-1 TRBV20-1 medium-sized CSAKGTVSYNEQFF
TRBJ1-3 TRBV19 NA CASSTTTTGLGGNTIYF
TRBJ2-1 TRBV6-5 medium-sized CASSYGGLLNEQFF
TRBJ1-3 TRBV27 medium-sized CASSLSNGGLPGNTIYF
TRBJ2-3 TRBV20-1 medium-sized CSAPTSGTNTDTQYF